The 27 T cell receptor beta chains below were found in one sample sequenced in a study of PD-L1 blockade in urothelial cancer. Here immunoSEQ multiplex PCR was the method, and the copy in TCRdb shows in-frame clones only, minus some. Among roughly 87,000 clones listed, roughly 90% were seen once. Time point meaning: pretreatment peripheral blood. Sequenced material: PBMCs, taken around atezolizumab (anti-PD-L1) treatment. These receptors originate from a woman of 80 years or more with urothelial cancer.

This clone was seen only a few times. CDR3 DNA: TGCGCCAGCAGGAGGACACTGAACACTGAAGCTTTCTTT. Translated, it gives CASRRTLNTEAFF. The V and J genes are TRBV10-1 and TRBJ1-1; possibly TRBD1 for D (5 bases). Germline loops: CDR1 WNHNN, CDR2 SYGVQD (reference sequence). The CDR3 spans 13 residues. V shed 6 bases and J shed 0 bases, with 8 bases lying between them.

This clone occurred a few times. The chain couples TRBV6-4 to TRBJ1-2, with D perhaps matching TRBD1 (6 bases). Germline V lookup: CDR1 MRHNA, CDR2 SNTAGT. V lost 6 bases and J 4 bases, leaving 12 bases between the germline ends. The CDR3 sequence is 13 residues long. The CDR3 protein is CASREDRSYGYTF. The CDR3 DNA follows: TGTGCCAGCAGGGAGGACAGATCCTATGGCTACACCTTC.

The CDR3: CASSERARGYNEQFF. The DNA of the CDR3 is TGTGCCAGCAGTGAAAGGGCTAGGGGGTACAATGAGCAGTTCTTC. V gene TRBV6-1 combines with J gene TRBJ2-1; possible D gene TRBD1, 6 bases. The CDR3 is 15 amino acids. The germline V gene has CDR1 MNHNS and CDR2 SASEGT. Trimming removed 2 bases from V and 4 bases from J, with 12 bases in between.

In this sample, this clone turned up once. The chain employs TRBV28 and TRBJ2-7, with a tentative D call TRBD2 (6 bases). From germline, CDR1 is MDHEN and CDR2 SYDVKM. Trimming pared 6 bases from V and 3 bases from J, leaving 15 bases between. This CDR3 spans 14 amino acids. Here the CDR3 DNA reads TGTGCCAGCAGCTTCCCGGGGACTGGCTACGAGCAGTACTTC. Protein: CASSFPGTGYEQYF. The complete variable domain, with remaining parts taken from reference TRBV28 and TRBJ2-7, reads DVKVTQSSRYLVKRTGEKVFLECVQDMDHENMFWYRQDPGLGLRLIYFSYDVKMKEKGDIPEGYSVSREKKERFSLILESASTNQTSMYLCASSFPGTGYEQYFGPGTRLTVT.

This rearrangement joins TRBV5-4 to TRBJ2-1, with TRBD2 matching 7 bases. V was clipped by 2 bases and J by 9 bases; unmatched bases: 2. The CDR3 sequence is 12 residues long. In germline, CDR1 is SGHNT, CDR2 YYREEE (reference sequence). CDR3 residues: CASSLRGGEQFF. The CDR3, as DNA: TGTGCCAGCAGCTTACGCGGGGGTGAGCAGTTCTTC.

The chain recombines TRBV7-6 with TRBJ2-5; 10 nucleotides agree with TRBD2. Germline V gives CDR1 SGHVS, CDR2 FNYEAQ. V lost 5 bases to trimming and J lost 11 bases; unmatched junction nucleotides: 14. The CDR3 has 15 residues. CDR3 amino acids: CASSGRSGTSARQYF. CDR3 bases: TGTGCCAGCAGCGGGAGATCCGGGACTAGCGCTCGTCAGTACTTC.

The chain links TRBV28 to TRBJ2-7; perhaps TRBD1 as D (5 bases). Trimming removed 4 bases at V and 5 bases at J, with 15 bases between. The CDR3 contains 14 residues. CDR1 is MDHEN and CDR2 is SYDVKM in the germline V gene. The CDR3 coding sequence is TGTGCCAGCAGTTCCGCCCCAGGGAAACACGAGCAGTACTTC. Residues: CASSSAPGKHEQYF.

The CDR3 sequence is CASSPNLLAGISYEQYF. For the CDR3, the DNA is TGTGCCAGCAGCCCAAATTTGCTAGCGGGAATCTCCTACGAGCAGTACTTC. The chain joins TRBV27 to TRBJ2-7, with 9 positions matching TRBD2. The germline V gene encodes CDR1 MNHEY and CDR2 SMNVEV (reference sequence). V dropped 6 bases and J dropped 0; count of bases not matched to a gene: 12. The CDR3 totals 17 residues.

This chain joins TRBV10-3 and TRBJ1-2, with unresolved D. The CDR3 is made up of 12 amino acids. V lost 5 bases and J lost 3, with 7 bases in between. Germline V gene data show CDR1 as ENHRY and CDR2 as SYGVKD. CDR3: CAISRDYYGYTF. The CDR3 nucleotides read TGTGCCATCAGTCGGGATTACTATGGCTACACCTTC.

The gene calls are TRBV29-1 and TRBJ2-4; no definite D call. Germline V gives CDR1 SQVTM, CDR2 ANQGSEA. The length of the CDR3 is 12 residues. V was trimmed by 4 bases and J by 4 bases, leaving 8 bases between them. CDR3 coding DNA: TGCAGCGTTGCCTACGATAAAAACATTCAGTACTTC. This translates into CSVAYDKNIQYF.

V usage is TRBV5-5 and J usage is TRBJ2-2; tentative D call: TRBD1 (6 bases). There are 16 residues in the CDR3. Trimming took 0 bases from V and 0 from J, leaving 9 bases between them. Germline assignment: CDR1 SGHKS and CDR2 YYEKEE (reference sequence). This CDR3 is CASSLESGANTGELFF. DNA of the CDR3: TGTGCCAGCAGCTTGGAGTCAGGGGCGAACACCGGGGAGCTGTTTTTT.

This clone was detected once. The chain couples TRBV18 to TRBJ2-1; D not resolved. V shed 3 bases and J shed 5 bases, with 8 bases lying between them. Germline CDR1 reads KGHSH; CDR2 reads LQKENI. This CDR3 spans 13 amino acids. CDR3 region: CASSPPNDNEQFF. The CDR3 DNA sequence: TGTGCCAGCTCACCTCCAAATGACAATGAGCAGTTCTTC.

The chain employs TRBV5-6 and TRBJ1-1, with 8 bases fitting TRBD1. The CDR3 runs 15 residues. V gave up 1 base and J gave up 1 base; unmatched junction bases: 3. Germline V CDR1 and CDR2: SGHDT, YYEEEE. CDR3 in amino acids: CASSLLGTGNTEAFF. CDR3 in DNA: TGTGCCAGCAGCTTGCTCGGGACAGGGAACACTGAAGCTTTCTTT.

This clone appeared a single time. Germline and junction disagree at one end, which may indicate a read error. V gene TRBV2 combines with J gene TRBJ1-2; maybe TRBD1 (6 bases). Germline V gene lookup returns CDR1 SNHLY and CDR2 FYNNEI. This CDR3 has 13 amino acids. In nucleotides, the CDR3 is TGTGCCAGCAGCGAAGGACAGAACTATGGCTACACCTTC. This codes for CASSEGQNYGYTF.

This clone was counted a few times. The J gene is TRBJ1-3, the V gene TRBV28, with 11 bases lining up with TRBD1. This CDR3 has 16 amino acids. Per germline, CDR1 MDHEN and CDR2 SYDVKM. V shed 4 bases and J 3 bases; nucleotides not matched to a gene: 5. The chain's CDR3 is CASSSGQGAYGNTIYF. Written as DNA, the CDR3 is TGTGCCAGCAGTTCAGGACAGGGGGCATATGGAAACACCATATATTTT.

The CDR3 DNA sequence: TGCGCCAGCAGTGAGGGACAGGGTCAGGGTCAGCCCCAGCATTTT. Translation gives CASSEGQGQGQPQHF. J is TRBJ1-5 and V is TRBV10-2, with 8 bases fitting TRBD1. V dropped 2 bases and J dropped 6; count of bases not matched to a gene: 6. Germline lookup yields CDR1 WSHSY and CDR2 SAAADI. The CDR3 loop spans 15 amino acids.

The rearrangement links TRBV19 to TRBJ2-1; TRBD2 aligns across 10 bases. V was pared by 2 bases and J by 6 bases, with 19 bases of the junction left unmatched. From germline, CDR1 is LNHDA and CDR2 SQIVND (reference sequence). There are 20 residues in the CDR3. The CDR3, as DNA: TGTGCCAGTAGTATATTTGGGTTGGGAAGACTAGCGGGCGCTAGCAATGAGCAGTTCTTC. This gives the protein CASSIFGLGRLAGASNEQFF.

The chain links TRBV7-9 to TRBJ2-2; D unclear. CDR3 size: 14 residues. From germline, CDR1 is SEHNR and CDR2 FQNEAQ (reference sequence). With 3 bases removed from V and 2 bases from J, the gap between germline ends came to 7 bases. The CDR3 reads CASSFSGNTGELFF. CDR3 nucleotide sequence: TGTGCCAGCAGCTTCTCAGGAAACACCGGGGAGCTGTTTTTT.

This clone was counted once. The chain is built from TRBV15 and TRBJ2-7; a possible D gene is TRBD1 (6 bases). There are 15 residues in the CDR3. Germline loops: CDR1 LNHNV, CDR2 YYDKDF (reference sequence). V was clipped by 0 bases and J by 4 bases, with 13 bases between them. Here the CDR3 DNA reads TGTGCCACCAGCAGAGATGGGGGCTCCGGTTACGAGCAGTACTTC. Protein product: CATSRDGGSGYEQYF.

The chain couples TRBV20-1 to TRBJ1-1; no definite D call. This CDR3 is 10 amino acids long. V was shortened by 4 bases and J by 10 bases, with 10 bases between the two germline ends. The germline V gene encodes CDR1 DFQATT and CDR2 SNEGSKA (reference sequence). The CDR3 loop is CSANRVRAFF. The DNA for the CDR3 is TGCAGTGCTAACCGGGTGCGAGCTTTCTTT.

The rearrangement uses TRBV18 and TRBJ2-3, with a possible D match to TRBD2 (5 bases). Trimming stripped 6 bases from V and 8 bases from J, with 15 bases between. CDR1 and CDR2 (germline): KGHSH, LQKENI. This CDR3 is built from 13 residues. The CDR3 nucleotides are TGTGCCAGCTCCGTCAGCCGGGATGGTACGCAGTATTTT. This codes for CASSVSRDGTQYF.

The CDR3 DNA sequence: TGTGCCAGCAGTCCCCGTAGACTAGATACGCAGTATTTT. Translated: CASSPRRLDTQYF. The chain combines TRBV27 with TRBJ2-3; D unresolved. The CDR3 has 13 residues. Per germline, CDR1 MNHEY and CDR2 SMNVEV (reference sequence). Trimming removed 5 bases at V and 5 bases at J, with 11 bases between.

V and J are TRBV5-1 and TRBJ2-6, with TRBD1 matching 8 bases. From germline, CDR1 is SGHRS and CDR2 YFSETQ. The CDR3 totals 15 residues. The junction had 7 bases not matched to a gene; V was cut back by 9 bases and J by 2 bases. CDR3 nucleotide sequence: TGCGCCACCCGGACAGGGATCACTGGGGCCAACGTCCTGACTTTC. This encodes CATRTGITGANVLTF.

This clone was counted once. The chain recombines TRBV29-1 with TRBJ1-2, with unresolved D. The CDR3 loop spans 11 amino acids. CDR1 is SQVTM, CDR2 ANQGSEA, per germline. V lost 4 bases and J 10 bases, leaving 13 bases between the germline ends. In DNA form, the CDR3 reads TGCAGCGTTGTCGTGGACTGGGTCTACACCTTC. It yields the protein CSVVVDWVYTF. The whole variable domain, filled in from reference TRBV29-1 and TRBJ1-2, reads SAVISQKPSRDICQRGTSLTIQCQVDSQVTMMFWYRQQPGQSLTLIATANQGSEATYESGFVIDKFPISRPNLTFSTLTVSNMSPEDSSIYLCSVVVDWVYTFGSGTRLTVV.

This chain joins TRBV2 and TRBJ2-7; tentatively, D is TRBD1 (6 bases). There are 14 residues in the CDR3. Germline-derived CDR1 and CDR2 are SNHLY and FYNNEI. Trimming left V 7 bases short and J 2 bases short, with 15 bases between. The CDR3 sequence: CASTQQGMPYEQYF. The CDR3 coding sequence is TGTGCCAGCACCCAACAGGGAATGCCCTACGAGCAGTACTTC. The full variable domain, rest sourced from reference TRBV2 and TRBJ2-7, is EPEVTQTPSHQVTQMGQEVILRCVPISNHLYFYWYRQILGQKVEFLVSFYNNEISEKSEIFDDQFSVERPDGSNFTLKIRSTKLEDSAMYFCASTQQGMPYEQYFGPGTRLTVT.

The chain joins TRBV5-1 to TRBJ1-1, with D uncertain. Per the germline V gene, CDR1 is SGHRS and CDR2 is YFSETQ. CDR3 length: 15 residues. The ends were cut back, 0 bases at V and 2 bases at J, with 11 bases in the middle. The CDR3 loop reads CASSLVPQVNTEAFF. The CDR3, as DNA: TGCGCCAGCAGCTTGGTACCCCAGGTAAACACTGAAGCTTTCTTT.

The genes are TRBV7-6 and TRBJ2-1, with 10 bases fitting TRBD2. Germline CDR1 SGHVS, CDR2 FNYEAQ. The CDR3 runs to 21 residues. V shed 0 bases and J 0 bases; nucleotides not matched to a gene: 14. The CDR3 sequence is CASSLAMASGSQTRSYNEQFF. In nucleotides, the CDR3 is TGTGCCAGCAGCTTAGCGATGGCTAGCGGGAGTCAGACCCGCTCCTACAATGAGCAGTTCTTC.